These 8 T cell receptor beta chains originate from one sample sequenced in a study of blood T cell repertoires in COVID-19. The protocol was immunoSEQ multiplex PCR, while the TCRdb copy is restricted to in-frame clones and leaves out a portion. The data contain approximately 210,000 clones, about 79% of them singletons. Input material: PBMCs or T cells enriched from blood (not recorded which). The receptors were gathered from a woman in her sixties who had recovered from COVID-19.

CDR3: CASRDRQAPFIGYTF. Written as DNA, the CDR3 is TGTGCCAGCAGGGATCGACAGGCCCCCTTTATTGGCTACACCTTC. The V gene is TRBV6-5, the J gene TRBJ1-2, with TRBD1 as a possible D gene (6 bases). The V end was cut by 6 bases, the J end by 7 bases, with 21 bases between. The CDR3 is 15 amino acids. CDR1 and CDR2 (germline): MNHEY, SVGAGI.

The genes are TRBV15 and TRBJ2-5; D call uncertain. This CDR3 region has 16 residues. Germline assignment: CDR1 LNHNV and CDR2 YYDKDF (reference sequence). V lost 0 bases and J lost 2, with 13 bases in between. The CDR3 DNA follows: TGTGCCACCAGCAGAGATCTTCGGTCTGCACAAGAGACCCAGTACTTC. Its translation: CATSRDLRSAQETQYF.

The chain uses TRBV7-9 and TRBJ1-1, with 9 bases identical to TRBD1. The CDR3 length is 15 residues. With 5 bases clipped from V and 5 bases from J, the junction kept 9 bases outside the gene matches. Germline CDR1 is SEHNR and CDR2 is FQNEAQ (reference sequence). The CDR3 region has the DNA TGTGCCAGCAGCCCTCTCCGGGACAGGGTTACTGAAGCTTTCTTT. It translates to CASSPLRDRVTEAFF.

This clone was observed a handful of times. This rearrangement joins TRBV12-3 or TRBV12-4 to TRBJ1-5; D not resolved. This CDR3 has 13 amino acids. Trimming cost V 1 base and J 7 bases, with 8 bases left between them. CDR3 sequence (DNA): TGTGCCAGCAGTTTAGGGGAGGGCCAGCCCCAGCATTTT. As protein: CASSLGEGQPQHF.

The chain links TRBV27 to TRBJ2-1, with D possibly matching TRBD2 (5 bases). Germline loops: CDR1 MNHEY, CDR2 SMNVEV (reference sequence). The CDR3 contains 13 residues. The germline V and J ends were trimmed by 3 bases and 8 bases, with 11 bases remaining between them. CDR3 nucleotides: TGTGCCAGCAGTTTGGCGGGCTCGGATGAGCAGTTCTTC. Its protein is CASSLAGSDEQFF.

This clone was observed once. The genes are TRBV3-1 (or the pseudogene TRBV3-2) and TRBJ1-2, with a tentative D call TRBD1 (6 bases). With 3 bases removed from V and 5 bases from J, the gap between germline ends came to 13 bases. Germline values: CDR1 LGHDT, CDR2 YNNKEL (reference sequence). The CDR3 length is 14 residues. This CDR3 reads CASSQDTGLYGYTF. CDR3 in DNA: TGTGCCAGCAGCCAGGATACAGGGTTGTATGGCTACACCTTC.

The genes are TRBV29-1 and TRBJ1-2; weak D call: TRBD1 (5 bases). V was cut by 8 bases and J by 3 bases, with 22 bases left in between. This CDR3 has 15 residues. CDR1 SQVTM and CDR2 ANQGSEA come from the germline V gene. The CDR3 nucleotides are TGCAGCACGAACCCGCAGGGAAAAGGGGACTATGGCTACACCTTC. Protein product: CSTNPQGKGDYGYTF.

V gene TRBV12-3 or TRBV12-4 combines with J gene TRBJ2-5; a weak D match, TRBD2 (6 bases). Trimming cost V 6 bases and J 5 bases, with 13 bases left between them. The CDR3 is made up of 13 amino acids. CDR3 sequence reads: CASRSGTAETQYF. CDR3 in DNA: TGTGCCAGCAGGTCCGGGACTGCTGAGACCCAGTACTTC.